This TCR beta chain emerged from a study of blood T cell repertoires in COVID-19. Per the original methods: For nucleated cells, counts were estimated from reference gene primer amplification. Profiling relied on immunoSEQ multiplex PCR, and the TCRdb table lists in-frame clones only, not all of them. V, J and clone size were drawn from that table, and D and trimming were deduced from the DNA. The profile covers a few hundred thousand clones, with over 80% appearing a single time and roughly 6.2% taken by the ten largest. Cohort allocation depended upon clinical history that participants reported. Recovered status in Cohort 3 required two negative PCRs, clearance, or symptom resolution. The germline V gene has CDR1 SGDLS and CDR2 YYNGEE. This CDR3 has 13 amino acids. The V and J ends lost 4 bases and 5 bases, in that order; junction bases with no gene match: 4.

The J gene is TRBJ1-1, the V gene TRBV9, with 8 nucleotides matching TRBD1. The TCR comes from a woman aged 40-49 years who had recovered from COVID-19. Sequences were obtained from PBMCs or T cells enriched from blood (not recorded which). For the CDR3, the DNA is TGTGCCAGCAGCTTAAGACAGGGGACTGAAGCTTTCTTT. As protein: CASSLRQGTEAFF.